Detailed here is one T cell receptor (beta chain). Exposed participants came across a COVID-19 case within 2 weeks before study entry. The germline CDR1 and CDR2 sequences are LGHNA and YNFKEQ. The CDR3 has 18 residues. V lost 1 base to trimming and J lost 6 bases; unmatched junction nucleotides: 14. TCRdb's copy holds only in-frame clones and misses some; the assay was immunoSEQ multiplex PCR. The sample records about 320,000 clones, 90% being singletons. The data were obtained in a study of blood T cell repertoires in COVID-19. At the level of the study: Sources were T cells, B-cell-depleted T cells, or PBMCs; the material itself was cDNA or gDNA.

The TCR originated in a woman younger than 45 who had been exposed to COVID-19. The rearrangement uses TRBV4-2 and TRBJ2-3; 9 bases are a match to TRBD2. The sample comprised PBMCs or T cells enriched from blood (not recorded which). The CDR3 bases are TGTGCCAGCAGCCAAGGGCCCCGGGGCGGGGGGGCCTCGGATACGCAGTATTTT. This codes for CASSQGPRGGGASDTQYF.